The source of this T cell receptor beta chain is a study of shared clonotypes between healthy human individuals. Study conclusions and caveats: Generally, estimated richness proved larger in naive subsets than it did in memory subsets.

Genomic DNA of every subset was divided equally among multiple immunoSEQ plates. In the study's own analysis: ImmunoSEQ output held junction-only sequences without quality scores, so filtering differed. Sequenced by immunoSEQ multiplex PCR; TCRdb stores in-frame clones only, minus some. V, J and clone size are taken as reported in that table, and D and trimming were inferred from the DNA itself. The table has approximately 640,000 clones, about three quarters seen once. In regard to this clone: The antigen is undetermined.

The CDR3 runs 15 residues. The germline CDR1 and CDR2 sequences are SGHAT and FQNNGV. Trimming cost V 6 bases and J 2 bases; bases outside gene matches: 10. The chain combines TRBV11-2 with TRBJ2-7; TRBD2 matches at 7 bases. Material: memory CD4+ T cells sorted from blood. Described subset: CD45RA-negative fraction. This clonotype was obtained from a woman in her 30s in good health. The CDR3, as DNA: TGTGCCAGCAGAATTGAGAGAGGGACTACCTACGAGCAGTACTTC. This encodes CASRIERGTTYEQYF.